The rows below give T cell receptor beta chains drawn from one sample of a study of T cells generated in artificial thymic organoids. Their cognate antigens are unknown. Via MiXCR, TCRdb re-called the 5' RACE reads, giving one row per CDR3 protein. The sample has 5,400 or so distinct CDR3 sequences; around 25% are singletons. The sample was naive CD8+ T cells grown in artificial thymic organoids from cord blood stem and progenitor cells. The receptor set was obtained from a human donor who gave cord blood stem cells for thymic organoid culture, a cardiac surgery patient who gave postnatal thymus, or a blood donor (not recorded which). Both conserved end residues are part of each CDR3. D genes are given only for firm matches. Clone size appears in some rows only: once, few, many, or a class for an expanded clone.

d_gene	v_gene	j_gene	abundance	CDR3nt	CDR3aa
.	TRBV10-3	TRBJ1-2	medium-sized	TGTGCCTCCCTGCGAGGTAGATATGGCTACACCTTC	CASLRGRYGYTF
.	TRBV12-3/TRBV12-4	TRBJ1-2	few	TGTGCCAGCAGTTTAGGGCAGCTTAACTATGGCTACACCTTC	CASSLGQLNYGYTF
TRBD1	TRBV4-3	TRBJ2-1	medium-sized	TGCGCCAGCAGCCAAGGCGCAGGGGGCCCTTCAAATGAGCAGTTCTTC	CASSQGAGGPSNEQFF
.	TRBV18	TRBJ2-1	.	TGTGCCAGCTCACCACCCGAGGGACGGGGGGCCAATGAGCAGTTCTTC	CASSPPEGRGANEQFF
.	TRBV18	TRBJ2-4	few	TGTGCCAGCTCACTCAGACAACTAGCCAAAAACATTCAGTACTTC	CASSLRQLAKNIQYF
TRBD1	TRBV5-1	TRBJ2-7	few	TGCGCCACCTCATTCGGACAGGGGACCTACGAGCAGTACTTC	CATSFGQGTYEQYF
TRBD1	TRBV5-1	TRBJ2-7	.	TGCGCCAGCAGTTTAATGACAGGGGCCGCCTGCTGTTTCTACGAGCAGTACTTC	CASSLMTGAACCFYEQYF
.	TRBV5-1	TRBJ1-1	medium-sized	TGCGCCAGCAGCTTGGGTTCGTTGAACACTGAAGCTTTCTTT	CASSLGSLNTEAFF
TRBD1	TRBV6-5	TRBJ1-6	medium-sized	TGTGCCAGCAGTTACTCGACAGGGGGTAATTCACCCCTCCACTTT	CASSYSTGGNSPLHF
TRBD2	TRBV6-5	TRBJ2-7	medium-sized	TGTGCCAGCAGTTACGGGCTAGCGGGCGCCTACGAGCAGTACTTC	CASSYGLAGAYEQYF
.	TRBV6-5	TRBJ2-1	many	TGTGCCAGCAGTTACTCGAGACAGGGAGGTAGCGGGGCTGAGCAGTTCTTC	CASSYSRQGGSGAEQFF
TRBD2	TRBV4-1	TRBJ2-7	medium-sized	TGCGCCAGCAGCCAAGGGGGACTAGCGGGAGGCTACGAGCAGTACTTC	CASSQGGLAGGYEQYF
.	TRBV3-1	TRBJ2-3	medium-sized	TGTGCCAGCAGCCAAGCACAGGGTCGGACAGATACGCAGTATTTT	CASSQAQGRTDTQYF
TRBD2	TRBV5-4	TRBJ2-1	many	TGTGCCAGCAGCGCGGGACTAGCGGGGGGCCGAAAGGATGAGCAGTTCTTC	CASSAGLAGGRKDEQFF
.	TRBV28	TRBJ2-3	medium-sized	TGTGCCAGCAGTTTGTGGGGCGCAGATACGCAGTATTTT	CASSLWGADTQYF
.	TRBV2	TRBJ1-2	medium-sized	TGTGCCAGGAACAGGGTTTGCTATGGCTACACCTTC	CARNRVCYGYTF
.	TRBV10-3	TRBJ2-7	many	TGTGCCATCAGTGACCCCGGGACGGGGTCCTACGAGCAGTACTTC	CAISDPGTGSYEQYF
TRBD2	TRBV24-1	TRBJ2-3	few	TGTGCCACCAGCGCCGCTAGCGGGGGGCGCGCAGATACGCAGTATTTT	CATSAASGGRADTQYF
.	TRBV18	TRBJ2-5	medium-sized	TGTGCCAGCTCACCTGACAGGCTATCCCAAGAGACCCAGTACTTC	CASSPDRLSQETQYF
TRBD1	TRBV4-1	TRBJ2-7	medium-sized	TGCGCCAGCAGCCGCTACAGGGGTTACGAGCAGTACTTC	CASSRYRGYEQYF
.	TRBV12-3/TRBV12-4	TRBJ2-5	.	TGTGCCAGCAGTTTTTGGGGCGTAGAGACCCAGTACTTC	CASSFWGVETQYF
.	TRBV4-3	TRBJ2-7	.	TGCGTCAGCCGTCCCAATTGCCACAGCTACGAGCAGTACTTC	CVSRPNCHSYEQYF
TRBD1	TRBV5-1	TRBJ2-7	medium-sized	TGCGCCATCCGGGGCAGGGGGCGCCGCGAGCAGTACTTC	CAIRGRGRREQYF
.	TRBV10-3	TRBJ2-5	medium-sized	TGTGCCATCAGTGAAATGAGGGAGGAAGAGACCCAGTACTTC	CAISEMREEETQYF
TRBD2	TRBV27	TRBJ2-4	.	TGTGCCAGCAGTTTTGCGGGGGAGACCAAAAACATTCAGTACTTC	CASSFAGETKNIQYF
TRBD1	TRBV7-2	TRBJ1-4	.	TGTGCCAGCAGCCGAACAGGGGTGGAGGAAAAACTGTTTTTT	CASSRTGVEEKLFF
.	TRBV5-1	TRBJ2-3	.	TGCGCCAGCAGCTTGGCCACCCTTAGCACAGATACGCAGTATTTT	CASSLATLSTDTQYF
.	TRBV6-2/TRBV6-3	TRBJ1-5	.	TGTGCCAGCAGTTACGGGGGGCCTCAGCCCCAGCATTTT	CASSYGGPQPQHF
.	TRBV12-5	TRBJ1-5	medium-sized	TGTGCTAGTGGACCCCCTGACAGGCTGTATAGCAATCAGCCCCAGCATTTT	CASGPPDRLYSNQPQHF
.	TRBV12-3/TRBV12-4	TRBJ2-4	medium-sized	TGTGCCAGCAGTTTAAGGGGGAGAAGGGCCAAAAACATTCAGTACTTC	CASSLRGRRAKNIQYF
TRBD1	TRBV24-1	TRBJ2-2	medium-sized	TGTGCCACCAGTGCCAGGGGGCATGCCGGGGAGCTGTTTTTT	CATSARGHAGELFF
.	TRBV5-1	TRBJ2-2	medium-sized	TGCGCCAGCAGCCGTGACAGTTACACCGGGGAGCTGTTTTTT	CASSRDSYTGELFF
.	TRBV5-1	TRBJ1-1	.	TGCGCCAGCAGCTCGCGACACTTGAACACTGAAGCTTTCTTT	CASSSRHLNTEAFF
.	TRBV9	TRBJ2-5	medium-sized	TGTGCCAGCAGCGCTCAAAGCCAGGTAGCGGTGGAAGAGACCCAGTACTTC	CASSAQSQVAVEETQYF
.	TRBV30	TRBJ1-1	medium-sized	TGTGCCTGGAGTGTCCTGTTTAGGACTGAAGCTTTCTTT	CAWSVLFRTEAFF
.	TRBV13	TRBJ2-5	once	TGTGCCAGCAGCGCAAGAGGGGACGACACGCAAGAGACCCAGTACTTC	CASSARGDDTQETQYF
.	TRBV7-9	TRBJ2-5	.	TGTGCCAGCAGCTGGGGAGGCAGGCTTGACCAAGAGACCCAGTACTTC	CASSWGGRLDQETQYF